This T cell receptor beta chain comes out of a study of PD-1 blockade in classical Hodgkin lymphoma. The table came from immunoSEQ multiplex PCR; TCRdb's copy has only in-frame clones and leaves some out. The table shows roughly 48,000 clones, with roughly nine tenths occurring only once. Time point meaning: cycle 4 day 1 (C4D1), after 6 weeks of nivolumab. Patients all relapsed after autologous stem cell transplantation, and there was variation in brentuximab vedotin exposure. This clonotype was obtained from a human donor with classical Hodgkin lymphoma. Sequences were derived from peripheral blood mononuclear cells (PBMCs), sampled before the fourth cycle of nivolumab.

CDR3 sequence: CASSSQRGNTIYF. CDR3 coding DNA: TGTGCCAGCAGCTCGCAGAGGGGAAACACCATATATTTT. The V and J genes are TRBV9 and TRBJ1-3; no reliable D call. Germline CDR1 reads SGDLS; CDR2 reads YYNGEE. The V and J ends lost 4 bases and 4 bases respectively, with 9 bases between them. The CDR3 covers 13 residues.